This T cell receptor beta chain was sequenced for a study of control samples from healthy donors and cancer patients. Profiling relied on immunoSEQ multiplex PCR, and the TCRdb table lists in-frame clones only, not all of them. Here the sample spans 150,000 to 200,000 clones, 85% to 95% being singletons. Sequenced input: blood. The origin of this receptor is a man under 40 in good health.

DNA for the CDR3: TGTGCCAGCTCACCGCGGGACAGCCGAAATCAGCCCCAGCATTTT. As protein: CASSPRDSRNQPQHF. This chain uses TRBV18 with TRBJ1-5; 7 nucleotides line up with TRBD1. Germline V CDR1 and CDR2: KGHSH, LQKENI. The V gene end was trimmed by 3 bases and the J gene end by 4 bases; junction bases not matched to a gene: 6. The CDR3 is made up of 15 amino acids.